These 17 T cell receptor beta chains were sequenced from one sample in a study of shared clonotypes between healthy human individuals. Clones were sequenced by immunoSEQ multiplex PCR, and TCRdb holds only the in-frame ones, with some missing. The sample includes 1.4 million to 1.5 million clones, roughly 96% of them seen just once. The sequenced material came from naive CD4+ T cells sorted from blood. Subset: CD45RA+ positively selected. The origin of the receptors is a man aged 30 to 39 in good health.

The rearrangement links TRBV9 to TRBJ2-2; tentatively, D is TRBD1 (6 bases). CDR1 is SGDLS and CDR2 is YYNGEE in the germline V gene. CDR3 size: 14 residues. Trimming removed 5 bases from V and 7 bases from J, with 15 bases in between. The CDR3 region has the DNA TGTGCCAGCAGTCCCCAGGGGCTGGTCGGGGAGCTGTTTTTT. Translating gives CASSPQGLVGELFF.

To note about this clone: Other DNA sequences in the sample encode the same CDR3. The chain employs TRBV15 and TRBJ2-3; D is unresolved. Trimming cost V 1 base and J 4 bases, with 9 bases left between them. From germline, CDR1 is LNHNV and CDR2 YYDKDF (reference sequence). The CDR3 is 14 residues long. CDR3 protein: CATSRGQGPDTQYF. CDR3 DNA: TGTGCCACCAGCAGAGGACAAGGGCCAGATACGCAGTATTTT.

The V call is TRBV6-1, the J call TRBJ2-6, with D uncertain. The CDR3 totals 19 residues. Deletions cut 2 bases from V and 0 bases from J, with 17 bases between. Germline assignment: CDR1 MNHNS and CDR2 SASEGT. CDR3 protein: CASSERAPWSSSGANVLTF. CDR3 in DNA: TGTGCCAGCAGTGAAAGGGCACCCTGGAGCAGCTCTGGGGCCAACGTCCTGACTTTC.

Notes on this clone: The sample carries other DNA sequences with the same CDR3. The rearrangement joins TRBV4-1 to TRBJ2-7, with 9 bases matching TRBD1. This CDR3 is 15 amino acids long. Trimming cost V 3 bases and J 2 bases; bases outside gene matches: 5. Germline V gene lookup returns CDR1 MGHRA and CDR2 YSYEKL. The CDR3: CASSQPGQGAYEQYF. The CDR3 bases are TGCGCCAGCAGCCAGCCGGGACAGGGAGCCTACGAGCAGTACTTC.

V gene TRBV27 combines with J gene TRBJ1-2; D is uncertain. Germline CDR1 reads MNHEY; CDR2 reads SMNVEV (reference sequence). V was pared by 2 bases and J by 4 bases, with 17 bases between. There are 16 residues in the CDR3. CDR3 region: CASSLGGLGSSYGYTF. The CDR3 DNA reads TGTGCCAGCAGTTTAGGTGGTCTCGGCAGCTCCTATGGCTACACCTTC.

This chain joins TRBV27 and TRBJ2-7, with D perhaps matching TRBD1 or TRBD2 (5 bases each). TRBJ2-1 explains the end of the DNA better; the J call may be wrong. The germline V gene has CDR1 MNHEY and CDR2 SMNVEV (reference sequence). CDR3 length equals 14 residues. This CDR3 is CASSLWGSGDEQFF. DNA of the CDR3: TGTGCCAGCAGTTTATGGGGGTCCGGGGATGAGCAGTTCTTC.

This chain's CDR3 is CSVSVGLGQGGEQFF. CDR3 coding DNA: TGCAGCGTCTCCGTCGGTTTGGGACAGGGGGGTGAGCAGTTCTTC. The chain combines TRBV29-1 with TRBJ2-1, with TRBD1 matching 11 bases. CDR3 length: 15 residues. V gave up 6 bases and J gave up 9 bases; unmatched junction bases: 13. Germline assignment: CDR1 SQVTM and CDR2 ANQGSEA.

A remark on this clone: Distinct nucleotide sequences in the sample also encode this CDR3. The V and J genes are TRBV18 and TRBJ2-5; D call uncertain. The germline CDR1 and CDR2 sequences are KGHSH and LQKENI. V was pared by 0 bases and J by 1 base, with 3 bases between. CDR3 length equals 13 residues. CDR3 sequence reads: CASSPPSQETQYF. The CDR3 coding sequence is TGTGCCAGCTCACCACCATCCCAAGAGACCCAGTACTTC.

Here the CDR3 DNA reads TGTGCCAGCTCACTAGGGGTGGCAGGGAGGACGAACACTGAAGCTTTCTTT. This sequence encodes CASSLGVAGRTNTEAFF. V gene TRBV18 combines with J gene TRBJ1-1; the D gene is possibly TRBD1 (5 bases). Germline V gene lookup returns CDR1 KGHSH and CDR2 LQKENI. The CDR3 length is 17 residues. Trimming took off 4 bases at V and 1 base at J, with 19 bases between the two ends.

V and J are TRBV25-1 and TRBJ1-2; no firm D call. The CDR3 sequence is 12 residues long. Germline CDR1 is MGHDK and CDR2 is SYGVNS. Deletions cut 8 bases from V and 3 bases from J, with 10 bases between. The DNA for the CDR3 is TGTGCCAGCGCCGTCAGTGACTATGGCTACACCTTC. Translating gives CASAVSDYGYTF.

The chain combines TRBV10-2 with TRBJ1-2; D not certain. The germline V gene encodes CDR1 WSHSY and CDR2 SAAADI. The ends were cut back, 0 bases at V and 8 bases at J, with 10 bases in the middle. The CDR3 has 13 residues. The CDR3 region has the DNA TGCGCCAGCAGTGAGTCGATGGGAAACGGCTACACCTTC. It specifies CASSESMGNGYTF.

The chain couples TRBV14 to TRBJ2-7; 9 bases map to TRBD1. CDR1 and CDR2 (germline): SGHDN, FVKESK. This CDR3 has 16 residues. Losses at the gene ends were 4 bases for V and 2 bases for J; bases not matched to a gene: 9. CDR3 nucleotides: TGTGCCAGCAGCCTGGGACAGGGAAAGGTTACCTACGAGCAGTACTTC. Protein sequence: CASSLGQGKVTYEQYF. The whole variable domain, filled in from reference TRBV14 and TRBJ2-7, reads EAGVTQFPSHSVIEKGQTVTLRCDPISGHDNLYWYRRVMGKEIKFLLHFVKESKQDESGMPNNRFLAERTGGTYSTLKVQPAELEDSGVYFCASSLGQGKVTYEQYFGPGTRLTVT.

The genes are TRBV11-2 and TRBJ2-7, with D possibly being TRBD1 (5 bases). Germline V gene data show CDR1 as SGHAT and CDR2 as FQNNGV. This CDR3 is built from 16 residues. Trimming took 5 bases from V and 3 from J, leaving 20 bases between them. The CDR3 region has the DNA TGTGCCAGCAGCCATCACAGGAAGAGATCCATCTACGAGCAGTACTTC. Amino acids: CASSHHRKRSIYEQYF.

The rearrangement uses TRBV7-9 and TRBJ2-7, with 7 bases lining up with TRBD2. The CDR3 runs to 16 residues. Germline V gene data show CDR1 as SEHNR and CDR2 as FQNEAQ (reference sequence). The junction had 11 bases not matched to a gene; V was cut back by 5 bases and J by 1 base. CDR3 residues: CASSRNLGAGSYEQYF. CDR3 nucleotide sequence: TGTGCCAGCAGCCGGAACCTGGGAGCGGGATCCTACGAGCAGTACTTC.

The genes are TRBV5-1 and TRBJ2-5; no firm D call. CDR1 and CDR2 (germline): SGHRS, YFSETQ. Trimming removed 7 bases from V and 2 bases from J, with 15 bases in between. This CDR3 region has 14 residues. For the CDR3, the DNA is TGCGCCAGCCGAAGTATAGGGATGCAAGAGACCCAGTACTTC. It codes for CASRSIGMQETQYF. The full variable domain, in which reference TRBV5-1 and TRBJ2-5 provide the parts outside the CDR3, is KAGVTQTPRYLIKTRGQQVTLSCSPISGHRSVSWYQQTPGQGLQFLFEYFSETQRNKGNFPGRFSGRQFSNSRSEMNVSTLELGDSALYLCASRSIGMQETQYFGPGTRLLVL.

In nucleotides, the CDR3 is TGTGCCAGCAAGGAGACAGGGTTCACTGAAGCTTTCTTT. Translated: CASKETGFTEAFF. The chain is built from TRBV28 and TRBJ1-1; 7 bases match TRBD1. The CDR3 has 13 amino acids. V lost 7 bases and J lost 4; bases outside the gene matches: 6. Germline CDR1 and CDR2: MDHEN and SYDVKM.

The J gene is TRBJ1-1, the V gene TRBV5-1; D possibly corresponds to TRBD1 (6 bases). Trimming stripped 1 base from V and 6 bases from J, with 13 bases between. Per germline, CDR1 SGHRS and CDR2 YFSETQ. This CDR3 has 14 residues. CDR3 region: CASSLTGLDSEAFF. The CDR3 DNA reads TGCGCCAGCAGCTTGACAGGGTTGGACTCTGAAGCTTTCTTT. The whole variable domain, filled in from reference TRBV5-1 and TRBJ1-1, reads KAGVTQTPRYLIKTRGQQVTLSCSPISGHRSVSWYQQTPGQGLQFLFEYFSETQRNKGNFPGRFSGRQFSNSRSEMNVSTLELGDSALYLCASSLTGLDSEAFFGQGTRLTVV.